The 16 T cell receptor beta chains below all came from one sample that was sequenced in a study of glioma-infiltrating T cells. The iRepertoire nested amplicon-rescue multiplex PCR amplified TCR alpha and beta CDR3s from RNA. TCRdb processed the multiplex PCR reads anew with MiXCR; each CDR3 protein has one entry. The sample lists 300,000 to 450,000 distinct CDR3 sequences; roughly two fifths were seen once. Sample: glioma tissue, nonneoplastic brain tissue, or PBMCs (not recorded which). The receptors come from a human donor with low-grade glioma or glioblastoma, undergoing nonglioma brain surgery, or in good health (not recorded which).

This chain connects TRBV3-1 to TRBJ2-1; 9 bases are shared with TRBD2. The V and J ends lost 4 bases and 0 bases, in that order; junction bases with no gene match: 10. The CDR3 spans 18 residues. The germline gives CDR1 LGHDT, CDR2 YNNKEL (reference sequence). This CDR3 is CASSPFRTSASSYNEQFF. CDR3 in DNA: TGTGCCAGCAGCCCCTTTCGGACTAGCGCAAGCTCCTACAATGAGCAGTTCTTC.

The chain recombines TRBV20-1 with TRBJ1-5; a weak D match, TRBD1 (5 bases). Germline loops: CDR1 DFQATT, CDR2 SNEGSKA (reference sequence). Between the trimmed V and J ends, which lost 6 bases and 4 bases, there was a span of 13 bases. The CDR3 covers 13 residues. In DNA, the CDR3 is TGCAGTGCAGGGACGACCATTAATCAGCCCCAGCATTTT. Translating gives CSAGTTINQPQHF.

This clonotype was observed at least ten times. The chain joins TRBV28 to TRBJ1-5, with D uncertain. Trimming removed 2 bases from V and 6 bases from J, with 5 bases in between. The CDR3 has 12 residues. The V gene's germline CDR1 is MDHEN and CDR2 SYDVKM. For the CDR3, the DNA is TGTGCCAGCAGTTTAAATGCTCAGCCCCAGCATTTT. Translation gives CASSLNAQPQHF. Together with reference TRBV28 and TRBJ1-5, the CDR3 gives the full variable domain: DVKVTQSSRYLVKRTGEKVFLECVQDMDHENMFWYRQDPGLGLRLIYFSYDVKMKEKGDIPEGYSVSREKKERFSLILESASTNQTSMYLCASSLNAQPQHFGDGTRLSIL.

About this clonotype itself: A single base separates this from a much larger clone, so it may be a read error. This is likely a read error, given that the CDR3 carries no conserved phenylalanine or tryptophan at its end. This chain uses TRBV27 with TRBJ1-2; 7 bases align to TRBD1. Germline V gives CDR1 MNHEY, CDR2 SMNVEV (reference sequence). V shed 1 base, J shed 8 bases, and the junction held 4 bases outside the gene matches. This CDR3 has 13 residues. The CDR3 loop is CASSLYRTGGYTS. The CDR3 DNA is TGTGCCAGCAGTTTATATCGGACAGGAGGCTACACCTCC.

The sample holds many counts of this clonotype. This sequence joins TRBV6-2 or TRBV6-3 and TRBJ2-4, with 9 bases lining up with TRBD1. With V trimmed by 5 bases and J by 6 bases, 5 bases remained unmatched. The V gene's germline CDR1 is MNHEY and CDR2 SVGEGT. The length of the CDR3 is 14 residues. DNA of the CDR3: TGTGCCAGCAGTCTCGGGGGACAGGGAAACATTCAGTACTTC. Protein: CASSLGGQGNIQYF.

Comments on this clonotype: Possible read error: a much larger clone is one base away. This is likely a read error, given that the CDR3 carries no conserved phenylalanine or tryptophan at its end. The V and J genes are TRBV15 and TRBJ1-3, with D uncertain. The CDR3 has 17 amino acids. Germline CDR1 reads LNHNV; CDR2 reads YYDKDF (reference sequence). Trimming took 0 bases from V and 0 from J, leaving 12 bases between them. The CDR3: CATSRDSIRDSGNTIYL. The CDR3 coding sequence is TGTGCCACCAGCAGAGATAGCATCCGGGACTCTGGAAACACCATATATCTT.

At least ten counts were recorded for this clonotype. The V gene is TRBV28, the J gene TRBJ1-2; D might be TRBD1 (5 bases). The CDR3 covers 13 residues. Germline V CDR1 and CDR2: MDHEN, SYDVKM. V shed 5 bases and J shed 4 bases, with 11 bases lying between them. CDR3 in DNA: TGTGCCAGCAGTCCGACAGCCAGCTATGGCTACACCTTC. As protein: CASSPTASYGYTF.

The V gene is TRBV11-2, the J gene TRBJ2-5, with no clear D. Trimming removed 7 bases from V and 13 bases from J, with 16 bases in between. Germline assignment: CDR1 SGHAT and CDR2 FQNNGV. This CDR3 comprises 11 residues. The CDR3 spells CASIPFPARYF. The CDR3 DNA reads as TGTGCCAGCATCCCATTCCCGGCGCGGTACTTC.

This clonotype was observed a handful of times. The CDR3, as DNA: TGTGCCAGCAGTTTGCCTAGAAGCACAGATACGCAGTATTTT. Amino acids: CASSLPRSTDTQYF. This chain joins TRBV28 and TRBJ2-3; D unresolved. Trimming took off 3 bases at V and 0 bases at J, with 7 bases between the two ends. CDR1 is MDHEN and CDR2 is SYDVKM in the germline V gene. The CDR3 loop spans 14 amino acids.

This clonotype was seen at least ten times. This chain connects TRBV6-1 to TRBJ1-2; D possibly corresponds to TRBD1 (5 bases). This CDR3 contains 12 residues. Trimming pared 6 bases from V and 9 bases from J, leaving 14 bases between. Germline-derived CDR1 and CDR2 are MNHNS and SASEGT. The CDR3 region is CASSPQQDRYTF. CDR3 DNA sequence: TGTGCCAGCAGCCCCCAACAGGACCGCTACACCTTC.

The chain links TRBV5-1 to TRBJ1-1; possible D gene TRBD1, 5 bases. V lost 4 bases and J lost 8, with 24 bases in between. This CDR3 region has 16 residues. Germline values: CDR1 SGHRS, CDR2 YFSETQ. The CDR3 sequence: CASSAGSITKGTEAFF. The DNA for the CDR3 is TGCGCCAGCAGCGCGGGATCGATAACAAAGGGGACCGAAGCTTTCTTT.

The V gene is TRBV2, the J gene TRBJ1-2; TRBD1 is a possible D gene (5 bases). This CDR3 spans 11 amino acids. Looked up from germline, CDR1 is SNHLY and CDR2 is FYNNEI. V was pared by 8 bases and J by 4 bases, with 8 bases between. The CDR3 region is CASGTSYGYTF. In DNA, the CDR3 is TGTGCCAGCGGGACTTCCTATGGCTACACCTTC.

This clonotype was detected a few times. The CDR3 nucleotides read TGTGCCAGCAGCCTTGGGGGGGGCGACATGAACACTGAAGCTTTCTTT. Translating gives CASSLGGGDMNTEAFF. The chain joins TRBV5-4 to TRBJ1-1; a weak D match, TRBD1 (6 bases). From germline, CDR1 is SGHNT and CDR2 YYREEE (reference sequence). The CDR3 is made up of 16 amino acids. V lost 4 bases to trimming and J lost 0 bases, with 16 bases between them.

To note about this clonotype: A clone one base away is much larger, so this may be a read error. The chain recombines TRBV27 with TRBJ1-1, with D hard to call. This CDR3 region has 12 residues. In germline, CDR1 is MNHEY, CDR2 SMNVEV (reference sequence). The CDR3 region is CASRDTNTETFF. CDR3 in DNA: TGTGCCAGCAGAGATACTAACACTGAAACTTTCTTT.

This clonotype has at least ten counts. The chain links TRBV27 to TRBJ1-2; D is uncertain. The CDR3 runs 11 residues. V dropped 4 bases and J dropped 8 bases, with 8 bases sitting between them. In germline, CDR1 is MNHEY, CDR2 SMNVEV (reference sequence). CDR3: CASSSGPGYTF. CDR3 nucleotides: TGTGCCAGCAGTTCGGGTCCGGGCTACACCTTC.

The chain links TRBV5-4 to TRBJ2-7; 15 bases fit TRBD2. CDR1 is SGHNT and CDR2 is YYREEE in the germline V gene (reference sequence). There are 16 residues in the CDR3. The V gene end was trimmed by 4 bases and the J gene end by 3 bases; junction bases not matched to a gene: 5. CDR3 sequence: CASSPGTSGRIYEQYF. DNA of the CDR3: TGTGCCAGCAGCCCTGGGACTAGCGGGAGGATCTACGAGCAGTACTTC.